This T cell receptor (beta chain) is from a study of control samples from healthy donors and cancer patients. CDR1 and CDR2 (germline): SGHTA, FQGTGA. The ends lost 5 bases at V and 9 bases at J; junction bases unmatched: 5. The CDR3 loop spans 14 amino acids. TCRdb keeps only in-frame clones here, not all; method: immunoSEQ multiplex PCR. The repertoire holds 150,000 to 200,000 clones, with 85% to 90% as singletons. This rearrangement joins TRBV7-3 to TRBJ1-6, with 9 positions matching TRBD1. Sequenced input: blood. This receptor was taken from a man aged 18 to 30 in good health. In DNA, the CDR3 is TGTGCCAGCAGCGCGACAGGGGGGGGTTCACCCCTCCACTTT. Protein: CASSATGGGSPLHF.